This TCR beta chain was obtained from a study of T cell responses to AZD1222 COVID-19 vaccine. The CDR3 length is 17 residues. Trimming cost V 4 bases and J 0 bases; bases outside gene matches: 8. CDR1 SGHRS and CDR2 YFSETQ come from the germline V gene. TCRdb's copy holds only in-frame clones and misses some; the assay was immunoSEQ multiplex PCR. The table lists approximately 110,000 clones, approximately 89% of them singletons, with roughly 4.5% in the top ten. Source: peripheral blood, taken on day 0 of AZD1222 vaccination. The V gene is TRBV5-1, the J gene TRBJ2-2; TRBD1 aligns across 8 bases. The clonotype was recovered from an adult in good health. CDR3 sequence: CASSRRQGRTNTGELFF. For the CDR3, the DNA is TGCGCCAGCAGCCGCCGACAGGGGCGAACGAACACCGGGGAGCTGTTTTTT.